The sequence of this T cell receptor beta chain was determined in a study of T-cell reconstitution after alpha-beta-depleted transplantation in children. This CDR3 comprises 16 residues. The V and J ends lost 3 bases and 2 bases respectively, with 13 bases between them. Germline V gene data show CDR1 as SGHTA and CDR2 as FQGNSA. Unique molecular identifiers were incorporated into the prepared TCRbeta library. TCRdb re-called the PCR reads through MiXCR, storing one row per CDR3 protein. The sample has about 480,000 distinct CDR3 sequences; approximately 12% are singletons. This clonotype was recorded at least ten times.

The specimen was PBMCs from the stem cell graft donor, collected from the stem cell graft. The TCR originated in a human donor who donated a stem cell graft to a child with combined immunodeficiency. V usage is TRBV7-2 and J usage is TRBJ2-2; the D gene could be TRBD1 or TRBD2 (5 bases each). CDR3 in DNA: TGTGCCAGCAGCTTTTCCGGGACGGGTAACACCGGGGAGCTGTTTTTT. Translation gives CASSFSGTGNTGELFF. The entire variable domain, with the rest obtained from reference TRBV7-2 and TRBJ2-2, is as follows: GAGVSQSPSNKVTEKGKDVELRCDPISGHTALYWYRQSLGQGLEFLIYFQGNSAPDKSGLPSDRFSAERTGGSVSTLTIQRTQQEDSAVYLCASSFSGTGNTGELFFGEGSRLTVL.